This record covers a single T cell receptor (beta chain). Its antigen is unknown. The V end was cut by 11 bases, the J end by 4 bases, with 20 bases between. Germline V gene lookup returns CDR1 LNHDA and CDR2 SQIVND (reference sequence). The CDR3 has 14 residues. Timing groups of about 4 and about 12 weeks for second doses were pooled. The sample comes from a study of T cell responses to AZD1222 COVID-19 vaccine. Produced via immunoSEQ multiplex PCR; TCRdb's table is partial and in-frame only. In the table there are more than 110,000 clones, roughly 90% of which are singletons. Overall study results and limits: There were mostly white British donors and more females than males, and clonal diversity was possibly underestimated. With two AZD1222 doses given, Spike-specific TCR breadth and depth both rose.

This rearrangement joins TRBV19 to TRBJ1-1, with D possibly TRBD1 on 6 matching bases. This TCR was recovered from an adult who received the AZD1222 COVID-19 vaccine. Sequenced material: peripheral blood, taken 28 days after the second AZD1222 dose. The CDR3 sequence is CAYYSRGNGTEAFF. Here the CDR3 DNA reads TGTGCCTACTACAGCAGGGGAAATGGCACTGAAGCTTTCTTT.